The clone carrying this TCR beta chain appeared a few times. The TCR beta repertoire was assessed by survey-level immunoSEQ sequencing. The protocol was immunoSEQ multiplex PCR, while the TCRdb copy is restricted to in-frame clones and leaves out a portion. The table includes about 50,000 clones, 90% to 95% detected once. Trimming took 4 bases from V and 4 from J, leaving 13 bases between them. Germline CDR1 and CDR2: LGHNA and YSLEER. The CDR3 covers 15 residues. The source material was PBMCs. The chain joins TRBV4-3 to TRBJ1-4; no firm D call. The receptor was isolated from a man in his forties with rheumatoid arthritis. The DNA of the CDR3 is TGCGCCAGCAGCCGAGGACTGCCATTTAATGAAAAACTGTTTTTT. Protein sequence: CASSRGLPFNEKLFF.